The clone carrying this TCR beta chain was recorded many times. What it binds is not known. These data originate in a study of regulatory T cells in long-lasting Graves disease. Study observations and caveats: Lower TCR diversity characterized persistent Graves' patients relative to newly diagnosed patients.

The CDR3 is 11 residues long. Germline V gene lookup returns CDR1 SGHAT and CDR2 FQNNGV. The ends were cut back, 6 bases at V and 7 bases at J, with 10 bases in the middle. Time point: newly diagnosed GD, antithyroid drugs for less than 3 months. PBMC RNA was the source of the TCR library. Peripheral blood, approximately 9 milliliters per patient, was collected in EDTA tubes. Library construction for TCR beta used iRepertoire HTBI primers and Arm-PCR of CDR3 regions. MiXCR, run by TCRdb on the multiplex PCR reads, gives a single entry per CDR3 protein. The data contain 530,000 or so distinct CDR3 sequences, approximately 15% of them singletons. This sample was shared with a second study, whose subject was T cells in Graves' hyperthyroidism and ophthalmopathy. This second study notes: Diagnosis relied on clinical symptoms, serum thyroxine and TRAb, thyroid ultrasound and orbital computed tomography.

This rearrangement joins TRBV11-2 to TRBJ2-7; no clear D. The clonotype comes from a man aged 25 to 40 with Graves disease. The sequencing used peripheral blood mononuclear cells (PBMCs), collected at new diagnosis, from a patient treated with antithyroid drugs. CDR3 sequence (DNA): TGTGCCAGCAGTCTTGCTTTAGAGCAGTACTTC. Amino acid sequence: CASSLALEQYF.